The next 23 T cell receptor beta chains were all read from a single sample in a study of blood T cell repertoires in COVID-19. Data came from immunoSEQ multiplex PCR; TCRdb stores just in-frame clones and leaves some out. The sample contains approximately 260,000 clones, nearly 90% of which appear only once. Source material: peripheral blood. Source of these receptors: a woman aged 55-69 years with COVID-19, enrolled during active disease.

This clone was seen only a few times. CDR3 amino acids: CASSPLSVDRSSPLHF. Here the CDR3 DNA reads TGTGCCAGCAGTCCATTATCGGTGGACAGAAGTTCACCCCTCCACTTT. The chain has TRBV27 and TRBJ1-6; D possibly corresponds to TRBD1 (6 bases). The germline V and J ends were trimmed by 5 bases and 9 bases, with 20 bases remaining between them. CDR1 is MNHEY, CDR2 SMNVEV, per germline (reference sequence). CDR3 size: 16 residues.

The chain employs TRBV6-4 and TRBJ2-2; 10 nucleotides match TRBD1. CDR1 is MRHNA, CDR2 SNTAGT, per germline. With 0 bases clipped from V and 5 bases from J, the junction kept 3 bases outside the gene matches. The CDR3 runs to 16 residues. The CDR3 nucleotides read TGTGCCAGCAGTGACTCGGGGACAGGGGTTACCGGGGAGCTGTTTTTT. It specifies CASSDSGTGVTGELFF.

V is TRBV7-2 and J is TRBJ1-5; D is unclear. Germline loops: CDR1 SGHTA, CDR2 FQGNSA. The V end was cut by 2 bases, the J end by 2 bases, with 13 bases between. This CDR3 has 16 residues. As DNA, the CDR3 is TGTGCCAGCAGCTTACTGGCAGTTGTTGGCAATCAGCCCCAGCATTTT. It codes for CASSLLAVVGNQPQHF.

This chain connects TRBV6-2 or TRBV6-3 to TRBJ2-1; 7 bases agree with TRBD2. Germline lookup yields CDR1 MNHEY and CDR2 SVGEGT. This CDR3 contains 15 residues. The V and J ends lost 0 bases and 4 bases, in that order; junction bases with no gene match: 3. As DNA, the CDR3 is TGTGCCAGCAGTTACTCCTCTAGCGGTTACAATGAGCAGTTCTTC. Its translation: CASSYSSSGYNEQFF.

The rearrangement joins TRBV4-3 to TRBJ1-2, with TRBD1 identical over 8 bases. Germline CDR1 is LGHNA and CDR2 is YSLEER. CDR3 length: 15 amino acids. The junction had 5 bases not matched to a gene; V was cut back by 0 bases and J by 5 bases. The CDR3 DNA is TGCGCCAGCAGCCAAGATTGGGGGGACAGGTATGGCTACACCTTC. Its translation: CASSQDWGDRYGYTF.

The chain couples TRBV29-1 to TRBJ1-1; TRBD1 might be the D (5 bases). The CDR3 sequence is 12 residues long. Germline V gene sequence: CDR1 SQVTM, CDR2 ANQGSEA. V was cut by 3 bases and J by 4 bases, with 9 bases left in between. The CDR3 DNA sequence: TGCAGCGTTGAGCAGGGTTCCACTGAAGCTTTCTTT. It codes for CSVEQGSTEAFF. Using reference TRBV29-1 and TRBJ1-1 for the parts outside the CDR3, the full variable domain is SAVISQKPSRDICQRGTSLTIQCQVDSQVTMMFWYRQQPGQSLTLIATANQGSEATYESGFVIDKFPISRPNLTFSTLTVSNMSPEDSSIYLCSVEQGSTEAFFGQGTRLTVV.

The rearrangement links TRBV6-2 or TRBV6-3 to TRBJ1-2, with 8 bases identical to TRBD1. The trim removed 2 bases at V and 5 bases at J, leaving 4 bases unmatched. The V gene's germline CDR1 is MNHEY and CDR2 SVGEGT. The CDR3 runs to 14 residues. The CDR3 protein is CASSYTTGGYGYTF. The CDR3 DNA sequence: TGTGCCAGCAGTTACACCACAGGGGGTTATGGCTACACCTTC.

This chain uses TRBV9 with TRBJ1-5, with D possibly being TRBD1 (5 bases). Germline assignment: CDR1 SGDLS and CDR2 YYNGEE. The V end was cut by 3 bases, the J end by 3 bases, with 19 bases between. This CDR3 has 17 amino acids. CDR3 in amino acids: CASSEGQWWAVNQPQHF. The CDR3 nucleotides are TGTGCCAGCAGCGAGGGGCAGTGGTGGGCTGTCAATCAGCCCCAGCATTTT.

This chain links TRBV7-9 with TRBJ1-4, with 12 bases identical to TRBD1. J was trimmed by 6 bases and V by 6 bases; bases with no gene match: 5. This CDR3 is built from 15 residues. Germline V CDR1 and CDR2: SEHNR, FQNEAQ (reference sequence). CDR3 loop: CASRGTGGAHEKLFF. The CDR3 nucleotides are TGTGCCAGCAGGGGGACAGGGGGCGCGCATGAAAAACTGTTTTTT.

This chain uses TRBV27 with TRBJ2-4; 8 bases are a match to TRBD1. CDR1 and CDR2 (germline): MNHEY, SMNVEV (reference sequence). The CDR3 has 13 amino acids. Trimming cost V 6 bases and J 5 bases; bases outside gene matches: 3. CDR3 sequence: CASRQGVQNIQYF. The CDR3 DNA sequence: TGTGCCAGCAGACAGGGGGTGCAAAACATTCAGTACTTC.

J is TRBJ1-2 and V is TRBV2; 9 bases agree with TRBD1. The CDR3 covers 13 residues. V shed 7 bases, J shed 8 bases, and the junction held 8 bases outside the gene matches. CDR1 SNHLY and CDR2 FYNNEI come from the germline V gene. CDR3 coding DNA: TGTGCCAGCAAATTAGACAGGGGGAGCGGCTACACCTTC. Protein sequence: CASKLDRGSGYTF.

The CDR3 DNA is TGTGCCAGCAGTTTGTCAGGGGAATTGGGGGGCTACACCTTC. This gives the protein CASSLSGELGGYTF. The chain combines TRBV28 with TRBJ1-2, with D tentatively TRBD1 (6 bases). Germline V lookup: CDR1 MDHEN, CDR2 SYDVKM. The CDR3 loop spans 14 amino acids. Trimming stripped 3 bases from V and 8 bases from J, with 16 bases between.

This chain joins TRBV10-2 and TRBJ2-7; D remains ambiguous. Per germline, CDR1 WSHSY and CDR2 SAAADI. There are 13 residues in the CDR3. V was trimmed by 0 bases and J by 3 bases, leaving 6 bases between them. For the CDR3, the DNA is TGCGCCAGCAGTGAGTCAAAGAGCTACGAGCAGTACTTC. The encoded protein is CASSESKSYEQYF.

This rearrangement joins TRBV27 to TRBJ2-7, with 8 nucleotides matching TRBD1. The CDR3 consists of 14 residues. V was clipped by 4 bases and J by 3 bases; unmatched bases: 5. CDR1 and CDR2 (germline): MNHEY, SMNVEV (reference sequence). DNA for the CDR3: TGTGCCAGCAGTTCTTTTACAGGGGGCTACGAGCAGTACTTC. Translated, it gives CASSSFTGGYEQYF.

The chain is built from TRBV16 and TRBJ2-1; 11 bases map to TRBD2. Losses at the gene ends were 2 bases for V and 7 bases for J; bases not matched to a gene: 7. Looked up from germline, CDR1 is KGHSY and CDR2 is FQNENV. The CDR3 extends over 16 amino acids. CDR3 loop: CASSQLLAGGGNEQFF. The CDR3, as DNA: TGTGCCAGCAGCCAACTCCTAGCGGGGGGAGGAAATGAGCAGTTCTTC.

The chain has TRBV7-2 and TRBJ1-6; D is perhaps TRBD1 (6 bases). Trimming left V 2 bases short and J 14 bases short, with 13 bases between. This CDR3 is 13 amino acids long. CDR1 SGHTA and CDR2 FQGNSA come from the germline V gene. The CDR3 sequence is CASSLKQGQTLHF. The CDR3 region has the DNA TGTGCCAGCAGCTTAAAACAGGGTCAAACCCTCCACTTT.

This clone has just a few counts. The chain joins TRBV6-5 to TRBJ1-2; the D gene is possibly TRBD1 (6 bases). The CDR3 contains 15 residues. With 7 bases removed from V and 5 bases from J, the gap between germline ends came to 20 bases. Germline V gene lookup returns CDR1 MNHEY and CDR2 SVGAGI. The CDR3 DNA is TGTGCCAGCACACTCGGGGGAGGGGGAGGTTATGGCTACACCTTC. It specifies CASTLGGGGGYGYTF.

V and J are TRBV4-3 and TRBJ1-2; 7 positions match TRBD1. The CDR3 is 17 residues long. The V gene end was trimmed by 4 bases and the J gene end by 7 bases; junction bases not matched to a gene: 18. CDR1 and CDR2 from the germline V gene are LGHNA and YSLEER. The CDR3 loop reads CASSPFPDRDGYVGYTF. In DNA form, the CDR3 reads TGCGCCAGCAGCCCCTTCCCTGACAGGGACGGATACGTTGGCTACACCTTC.

As concerns this clone: A junction boundary mismatches the germline segment, possibly from a read error. The chain combines TRBV5-5 with TRBJ2-1, with a possible D match to TRBD2 (5 bases). The CDR3 is 16 amino acids. The V gene's germline CDR1 is SGHKS and CDR2 YYEKEE (reference sequence). CDR3 in DNA: TGTGCCAGCAGCTTGGACGGGATAGGTTACTACGATGAGCAGTTCTTC. Translating gives CASSLDGIGYYDEQFF.

The chain joins TRBV29-1 to TRBJ2-1, with D possibly matching TRBD2 (6 bases). Germline CDR1 reads SQVTM; CDR2 reads ANQGSEA. V lost 8 bases, J lost 3 bases, and 11 bases lay in between. The CDR3 runs 12 residues. The CDR3 protein is CSFTGDYNEQFF. The CDR3 nucleotides are TGCAGCTTTACGGGGGACTACAATGAGCAGTTCTTC.

Remarks on this clone: The sample carries other DNA sequences with the same CDR3. CDR3 region: CASSRRGTDTQYF. CDR3 DNA: TGTGCCAGCAGTCGTCGGGGAACAGATACGCAGTATTTT. J is TRBJ2-3 and V is TRBV3-1 (or the pseudogene TRBV3-2); D is perhaps TRBD2 (5 bases). The CDR3 extends over 13 amino acids. Deletions cut 6 bases from V and 3 bases from J, with 10 bases between. Germline V gene lookup returns CDR1 LGHDT and CDR2 YNNKEL (reference sequence).

The genes are TRBV11-3 and TRBJ2-7; D may be TRBD2 (6 bases). This CDR3 contains 12 residues. The V and J ends lost 3 bases and 6 bases respectively, with 9 bases between them. Germline V gene sequence: CDR1 SGHNT, CDR2 YENEEA. The chain's CDR3 is CASSLSRGEQYF. In DNA, the CDR3 is TGTGCCAGCAGCTTGTCGCGGGGCGAGCAGTACTTC.

The chain employs TRBV2 and TRBJ2-2; 10 bases line up with TRBD1. Germline assignment: CDR1 SNHLY and CDR2 FYNNEI. This CDR3 comprises 16 residues. The J segment lost 4 bases and the V segment lost 3 bases, leaving 5 bases of the junction unmatched. CDR3: CASSEGDRGFTGELFF. CDR3 bases: TGTGCCAGCAGTGAGGGGGACAGGGGTTTCACCGGGGAGCTGTTTTTT.